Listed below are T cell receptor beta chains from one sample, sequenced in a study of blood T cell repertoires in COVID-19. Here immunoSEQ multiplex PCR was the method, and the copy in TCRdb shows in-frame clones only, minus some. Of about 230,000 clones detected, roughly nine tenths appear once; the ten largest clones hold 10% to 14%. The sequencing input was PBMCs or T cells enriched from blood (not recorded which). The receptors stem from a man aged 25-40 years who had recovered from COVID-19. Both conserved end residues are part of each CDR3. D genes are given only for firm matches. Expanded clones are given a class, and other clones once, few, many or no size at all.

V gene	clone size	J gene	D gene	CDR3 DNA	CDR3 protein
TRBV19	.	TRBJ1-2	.	TGTGCCAGTAGTACGCTGGGGGGTCCTAACTATGGCTACACCTTC	CASSTLGGPNYGYTF
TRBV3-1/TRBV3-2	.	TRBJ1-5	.	TGTGCCAGCAGCCAGTTCCCCCTAGGTCCTCAGCCCCAGCATTTT	CASSQFPLGPQPQHF
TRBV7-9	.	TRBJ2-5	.	TGTGCCACACCTATTATTGGACATCCGGAGACCCAGTACTTC	CATPIIGHPETQYF
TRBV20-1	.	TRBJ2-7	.	TGCAGCCTACCGGGGACCTACGAGCAGTACTTC	CSLPGTYEQYF
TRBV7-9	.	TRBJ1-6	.	TGTGCCAGCAGTAATATCCGAAGGGGCTATAATTCACCCCTCCACTTT	CASSNIRRGYNSPLHF
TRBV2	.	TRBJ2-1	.	TGTGCCAGCACCCTTAACAATGAGCAGTTCTTC	CASTLNNEQFF
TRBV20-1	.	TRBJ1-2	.	TGCAGTGCACGGAGGAGATACACCTTC	CSARRRYTF
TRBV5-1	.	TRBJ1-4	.	TGCGCCAGCAGCTTGGGAGACAGGACCCACTCTAATGAAAAACTGTTTTTT	CASSLGDRTHSNEKLFF
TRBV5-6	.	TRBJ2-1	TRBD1	TGTGCCAGCAGCCCCGGGACAGGGAGGAATGAGCAGTTCTTC	CASSPGTGRNEQFF
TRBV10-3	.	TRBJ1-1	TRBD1	TGTGCCATCACCCCGACAGGGGGCACTGAAGCTTTCTTT	CAITPTGGTEAFF
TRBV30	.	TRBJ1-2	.	TGTGCCTGGAAGCAGCCTTTAGCTCGTGGCTACACCTTC	CAWKQPLARGYTF
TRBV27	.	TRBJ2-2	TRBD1	TGTGCCAGCAGCGGACAGGACCACACCGGGGAGCTGTTTTTT	CASSGQDHTGELFF
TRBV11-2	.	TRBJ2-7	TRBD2	TGTGCCAGCAGCGAGTCTGACTGGCGGGGGGTCTACGAGCAGTACTTC	CASSESDWRGVYEQYF
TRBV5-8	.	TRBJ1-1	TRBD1	TGTGCCAGCAGCTTGGCAGGGACAGCTTTGAACACTGAAGCTTTCTTT	CASSLAGTALNTEAFF
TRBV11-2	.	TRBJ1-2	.	TGTGCCAGCAGCTTAGTGAAGGGGATCCCCTCCTATGGCTACACCTTC	CASSLVKGIPSYGYTF
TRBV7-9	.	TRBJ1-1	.	TGTGCCAGCAGCTTGGGCAGGAACACTGAAGCTTTCTTT	CASSLGRNTEAFF
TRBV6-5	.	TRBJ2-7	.	TGTGCCAGCAGTTACTCGATGGCGGCAATATCCTACGAGCAGTACTTC	CASSYSMAAISYEQYF
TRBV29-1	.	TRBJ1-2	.	TGCAGCGTTGAAGAGTTCGGCCAGGAATTC	CSVEEFGQEF
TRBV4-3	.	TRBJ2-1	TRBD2	TGCGCCAGCAGCCTTCATAGCGGGGCGAGCTCCTACAATGAGCAGTTCTTC	CASSLHSGASSYNEQFF
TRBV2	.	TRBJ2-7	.	TGTGCCAGCAAACAGAGCCCTACCTACGAGCAGTACTTC	CASKQSPTYEQYF
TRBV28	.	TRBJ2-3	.	TGTGCCAGCAGTTTTTCGGGTACAACAGATACGCAGTATTTT	CASSFSGTTDTQYF
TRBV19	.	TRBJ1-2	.	TGTGCCAGTAGTATACGGGGGTCGGGCTACACCTTC	CASSIRGSGYTF
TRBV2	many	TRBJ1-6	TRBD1	TGTGCCAGCAGTATGGGACAGGGGAACTCACCCCTCCACTTT	CASSMGQGNSPLHF
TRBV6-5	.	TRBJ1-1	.	TGTGCCAGCAGTTACGTTGTCAGGGGAAGGGGTACTGAAGCTTTCTTT	CASSYVVRGRGTEAFF
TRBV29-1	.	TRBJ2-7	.	TGCAGCGTTGTTGAAGCGAACGCGTACGAGCAGTACTTC	CSVVEANAYEQYF
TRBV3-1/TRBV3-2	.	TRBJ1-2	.	TGTGCCAGCAGTCGACAAAACTATGGCTACACCTTC	CASSRQNYGYTF
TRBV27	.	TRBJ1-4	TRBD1	TGTGCCAGCAGTTTATTTGGACAGGGATTGATTGGGGAAAAACTGTTTTTT	CASSLFGQGLIGEKLFF
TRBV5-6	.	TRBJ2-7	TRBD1	TGTGCCAGCAGCTTCGGGACAGAGCGTTACGAGCAGTACTTC	CASSFGTERYEQYF
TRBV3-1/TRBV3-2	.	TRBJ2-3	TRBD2	TGTGCCAGCAGCCAACTAGCGGGGGGGAGTAAGTATTTT	CASSQLAGGSKYF
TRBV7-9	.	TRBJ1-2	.	TGTGCCAGCAGCTTGCCCCCTGGACGCCAGGGTTCTGGCTACACCTTC	CASSLPPGRQGSGYTF
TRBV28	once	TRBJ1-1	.	TGTGCCAGCAGACGGACACACACTGAAGCTTTCTTT	CASRRTHTEAFF
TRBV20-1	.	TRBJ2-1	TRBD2	TGCAGTGCTAGTAGTAGCGGGGCCTACAATGAGCAGTTCTTC	CSASSSGAYNEQFF
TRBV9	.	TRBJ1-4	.	TGTGCCAGCTCACTAGGGGGTACGGCAACTAATGAAAAACTGTTTTTT	CASSLGGTATNEKLFF
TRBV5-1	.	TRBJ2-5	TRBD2	TGCGCCAGCAGCTTGGAGACTAGCCCCCTCCAAGAGACCCAGTACTTC	CASSLETSPLQETQYF
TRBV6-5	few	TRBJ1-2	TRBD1	TGTGCCAGCAGCCCAGCGTCTACAGGGGGGCATGGCTACACCTTC	CASSPASTGGHGYTF
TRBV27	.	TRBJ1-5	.	TGTGCCAGCAGGAGGGGGAAGAATCAGCCCCAGCATTTT	CASRRGKNQPQHF
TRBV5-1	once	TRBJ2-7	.	TGCGCCAGCAGCTTATTCGCTGGGGCCACCTACGAGCAGTACTTC	CASSLFAGATYEQYF
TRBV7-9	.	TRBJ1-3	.	TGTGCCAGCAGCTTACCAACTGCTCCCAGGGGACAATCTTTT	CASSLPTAPRGQSF
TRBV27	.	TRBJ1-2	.	TGTGCCAGCAGTCCAGGACACGACTATGGCTACACCTTC	CASSPGHDYGYTF
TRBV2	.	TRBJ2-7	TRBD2	TGTGCCAGCCTCCGGGGAGCGGGGGGGGCCTCTGAGCAGTACTTC	CASLRGAGGASEQYF
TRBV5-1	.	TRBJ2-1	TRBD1	TGCGCCAGCAGCTCGGGGGACAGGGGGTTAACCTACAATGAGCAGTTCTTC	CASSSGDRGLTYNEQFF
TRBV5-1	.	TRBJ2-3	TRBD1	TGCGCCAGCAGCTCCCGGGGGCTTCCGGGACAGGGGTACGATACGCAGTATTTT	CASSSRGLPGQGYDTQYF
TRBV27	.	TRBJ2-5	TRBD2	TGTGCCAGCAGTCCCGGGACTAGCCTTGGGGAGACCCAGTACTTC	CASSPGTSLGETQYF
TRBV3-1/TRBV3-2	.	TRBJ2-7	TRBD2	TGTGCCAGCAGCCACCTAGCGGGGGAATACGAGCAGTACTTC	CASSHLAGEYEQYF
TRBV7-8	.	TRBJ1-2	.	TGTGCCAGCAGCCGAGTCCCAGGGGTCGGCTACACCTTC	CASSRVPGVGYTF
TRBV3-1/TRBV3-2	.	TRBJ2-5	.	TGTGCCAGCAGCCACGGACTGGGACAAGAGACCCAGTACTTC	CASSHGLGQETQYF
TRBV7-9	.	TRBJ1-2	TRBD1	TGTGCCAGCAGCGAAGGACAGGGTAACTATGGCTACACCTTC	CASSEGQGNYGYTF
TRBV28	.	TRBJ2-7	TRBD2	TGTGCCAGCAGTTTGGGCGGGGGGAACTACGAGCAGTACTTC	CASSLGGGNYEQYF
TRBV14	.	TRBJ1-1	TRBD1	TGTGCCAGCAGTCTAGGACAGGGAAGTCCCCTCGCTGAAGCTTTCTTT	CASSLGQGSPLAEAFF
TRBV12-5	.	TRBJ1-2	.	TGTGCTAGTGGTTTGAGCGGATCGGCAGGGGCGGGTGGCTACACCTTC	CASGLSGSAGAGGYTF
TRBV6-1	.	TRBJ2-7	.	TGTGCCAGCAGTGAAGGGTCGAGGGCCCTGTACTTC	CASSEGSRALYF
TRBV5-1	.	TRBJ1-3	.	TGCGCCAGCAGCTTGGCACACGAGAGGGGAAACACCATATATTTT	CASSLAHERGNTIYF
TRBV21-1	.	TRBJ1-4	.	TGTGCCAGCACCCGGGACAGGGAAGTATTTAAAGATGAAAAACTGTTTTTT	CASTRDREVFKDEKLFF
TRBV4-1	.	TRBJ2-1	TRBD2	TGCGCCAGCAGCGCAGGGAGGGCTAGCGGGGGGGGGCAGTTCTTC	CASSAGRASGGGQFF
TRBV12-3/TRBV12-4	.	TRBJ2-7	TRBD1	TGTGCCAGCACCTTAGGGGGCAGTCAGTGGTACTTC	CASTLGGSQWYF